The next 27 T cell receptor beta chains were all read from a single sample in a study of response to subunit inactivated influenza vaccine. TCRdb analysed the RT-PCR reads with MiXCR anew, one entry per CDR3 protein. Here the sample spans around 600,000 distinct CDR3 sequences, approximately 11% being singletons. The sample was also reused in another study, on T cells expressing NK-cell markers. This second study notes: Beta-chain TCR cDNA was generated via 5'RACE template switching with UMIs.

The material was PBMCs from blood, obtained on the day of vaccination. The source is a man aged 50 to 60 who received an inactivated influenza vaccine.

This clonotype was detected only a few times. The chain employs TRBV10-1 and TRBJ2-6; 10 bases map to TRBD2. J was trimmed by 3 bases and V by 0 bases; bases with no gene match: 2. Germline CDR1 reads WNHNN; CDR2 reads SYGVQD (reference sequence). This CDR3 comprises 17 residues. The CDR3 bases are TGCGCCAGCAGTGAGTCAGCGGGGGGGCATGGGGCCAACGTCCTGACTTTC. This codes for CASSESAGGHGANVLTF.

The rearrangement uses TRBV28 and TRBJ1-1; D ambiguous. The germline V gene has CDR1 MDHEN and CDR2 SYDVKM. The CDR3 runs to 16 residues. V was cut by 2 bases and J by 1 base, with 14 bases left in between. Written as DNA, the CDR3 is TGTGCCAGCAGTTTAGATTCCGGGATCACGAACACTGAAGCTTTCTTT. Amino acid sequence: CASSLDSGITNTEAFF. Together with reference TRBV28 and TRBJ1-1, the CDR3 gives the full variable domain: DVKVTQSSRYLVKRTGEKVFLECVQDMDHENMFWYRQDPGLGLRLIYFSYDVKMKEKGDIPEGYSVSREKKERFSLILESASTNQTSMYLCASSLDSGITNTEAFFGQGTRLTVV.

The gene calls are TRBV18 and TRBJ2-5, with D tentatively TRBD1 (6 bases). The V end lost 3 bases, the J end lost 5 bases, and 16 bases lay between the germline ends. The V gene's germline CDR1 is KGHSH and CDR2 LQKENI. The CDR3 length is 15 residues. CDR3 amino acids: CASSPFGQTRETQYF. For the CDR3, the DNA is TGTGCCAGCTCACCCTTTGGACAGACGCGGGAGACCCAGTACTTC.

The CDR3 loop reads CASSQGSGSNYGYTF. CDR3 nucleotide sequence: TGCGCCAGCAGCCAAGGTTCGGGGAGTAACTATGGCTACACCTTC. The chain carries TRBV4-1 and TRBJ1-2, with unresolved D. Trimming cost V 1 base and J 1 base, with 10 bases left between them. The length of the CDR3 is 15 residues. Germline CDR1 reads MGHRA; CDR2 reads YSYEKL.

This clonotype was observed a handful of times. The chain joins TRBV24-1 to TRBJ2-5, with 10 bases aligning to TRBD2. Germline values: CDR1 KGHDR, CDR2 SFDVKD. The CDR3 runs to 14 residues. Trimming removed 9 bases from V and 4 bases from J; junction bases left unmatched: 7. CDR3 sequence: CATSSGSDGETQYF. The CDR3 DNA sequence: TGTGCCACCTCTAGCGGGAGCGATGGAGAGACCCAGTACTTC.

The chain carries TRBV6-5 and TRBJ2-7; D tentatively reads TRBD1 or TRBD2 (5 bases each). Deletions cut 4 bases from V and 5 bases from J, with 9 bases between. CDR3 length: 12 amino acids. The germline V gene encodes CDR1 MNHEY and CDR2 SVGAGI. CDR3 sequence (DNA): TGTGCCAGCAGTTCCGGGACCCACGAGCAGTACTTC. Protein sequence: CASSSGTHEQYF.

This clonotype was counted between two and nine times. This rearrangement joins TRBV6-5 to TRBJ2-1; 9 bases line up with TRBD2. CDR1 and CDR2 from the germline V gene are MNHEY and SVGAGI. Trimming cost V 4 bases and J 4 bases; bases outside gene matches: 8. This CDR3 contains 16 residues. CDR3 region: CASSWSSGGGYNEQFF. CDR3 nucleotide sequence: TGTGCCAGCAGTTGGAGTAGCGGGGGTGGGTACAATGAGCAGTTCTTC.

The rearrangement uses TRBV4-2 and TRBJ2-2; TRBD2 is a possible D gene (6 bases). Trimming left V 4 bases short and J 1 base short, with 10 bases between. This CDR3 is 15 amino acids long. Germline CDR1 LGHNA, CDR2 YNFKEQ. The CDR3 region has the DNA TGTGCCAGCAGCCTTGGGACTCTGAACACCGGGGAGCTGTTTTTT. This codes for CASSLGTLNTGELFF.

This clonotype has a count of ten or more. The rearrangement joins TRBV12-3 or TRBV12-4 to TRBJ2-1; D is undetermined. The V and J ends lost 1 base and 10 bases respectively, with 8 bases between them. This CDR3 contains 12 residues. CDR3 protein: CASSLVRKEQFF. For the CDR3, the DNA is TGTGCCAGCAGTTTAGTCCGCAAAGAGCAGTTCTTC.

This clonotype occurred a few times. The V call is TRBV3-1, the J call TRBJ2-6; D is possibly TRBD1 (6 bases). The CDR3 spans 14 residues. V was clipped by 8 bases and J by 2 bases, with 10 bases between them. Germline loops: CDR1 LGHDT, CDR2 YNNKEL (reference sequence). In DNA, the CDR3 is TGTGCCAGCCAGGGGTTAGCTGGGGCCAACGTCCTGACTTTC. Residues: CASQGLAGANVLTF.

The rearrangement links TRBV20-1 to TRBJ2-4, with D uncertain. CDR1 DFQATT and CDR2 SNEGSKA come from the germline V gene (reference sequence). Trimming cost V 0 bases and J 0 bases, with 9 bases left between them. This CDR3 spans 15 amino acids. The chain's CDR3 is CSAREGKIAKNIQYF. The CDR3 DNA follows: TGCAGTGCTAGAGAGGGAAAGATAGCCAAAAACATTCAGTACTTC.

V usage is TRBV20-1 and J usage is TRBJ2-7; 7 nucleotides match TRBD1. Germline V lookup: CDR1 DFQATT, CDR2 SNEGSKA (reference sequence). CDR3 size: 16 residues. Losses at the gene ends were 4 bases for V and 5 bases for J; bases not matched to a gene: 17. The CDR3 coding sequence is TGCAGTGCTATTAGCGTTTTAGGGGGCGCGTCTAACGAGCAGTACTTC. Amino acids: CSAISVLGGASNEQYF.

This clonotype was detected a few times. The rearrangement joins TRBV20-1 to TRBJ1-2; no firm D call. The CDR3 consists of 11 residues. Trimming cost V 8 bases and J 0 bases, with 7 bases left between them. Germline CDR1 DFQATT, CDR2 SNEGSKA (reference sequence). Here the CDR3 DNA reads TGCAGTCCGAACTCTAACTATGGCTACACCTTC. It translates to CSPNSNYGYTF.

This chain links TRBV5-1 with TRBJ2-5; 9 nucleotides match TRBD1. V was clipped by 1 base and J by 5 bases; unmatched bases: 6. The CDR3 contains 15 residues. Germline-derived CDR1 and CDR2 are SGHRS and YFSETQ. The CDR3 sequence: CASSLKATGGETQYF. For the CDR3, the DNA is TGCGCCAGCAGCTTGAAAGCGACAGGGGGGGAGACCCAGTACTTC.

This clonotype has ten or more counts. The V and J genes are TRBV12-3 or TRBV12-4 and TRBJ1-6, with D possibly matching TRBD1 (6 bases). The germline V and J ends were trimmed by 5 bases and 10 bases, with 18 bases remaining between them. CDR3 length: 15 residues. The CDR3 DNA reads TGTGCCAGCAGTCGCAGGGGCGAGGGAAACTCACCCCTCCACTTT. Its protein is CASSRRGEGNSPLHF.

There are many counts of this clonotype. The genes are TRBV6-2 or TRBV6-3 and TRBJ2-7; 12 bases line up with TRBD2. Germline CDR1 reads MNHEY; CDR2 reads SVGEGT. V shed 3 bases and J 6 bases; nucleotides not matched to a gene: 9. The CDR3 contains 16 residues. The CDR3 nucleotides are TGTGCCAGCAGTTATTATCTAGCGGGAGGGAGGTTCGAGCAGTACTTC. Translating gives CASSYYLAGGRFEQYF.

V usage is TRBV7-9 and J usage is TRBJ1-2; 7 positions match TRBD1. The length of the CDR3 is 14 residues. CDR1 and CDR2 from the germline V gene are SEHNR and FQNEAQ (reference sequence). Trimming took 1 base from V and 4 from J; bases not matched to a gene: 3. CDR3 loop: CASSLGQGAYGYTF. Here the CDR3 DNA reads TGTGCCAGCAGCTTAGGACAGGGTGCCTATGGCTACACCTTC.

The CDR3 sequence is CASSHTSGELFF. In nucleotides, the CDR3 is TGTGCCAGCAGCCACACGAGCGGGGAGCTGTTTTTT. This rearrangement joins TRBV7-9 to TRBJ2-2; D is undetermined. The CDR3 spans 12 residues. CDR1 is SEHNR, CDR2 FQNEAQ, per germline (reference sequence). Trimming removed 5 bases at V and 7 bases at J, with 8 bases between.

This clonotype has just a few counts. The gene calls are TRBV12-3 or TRBV12-4 and TRBJ2-5, with D possibly TRBD2 on 5 matching bases. The germline V and J ends were trimmed by 5 bases and 9 bases, with 16 bases remaining between them. The CDR3 runs to 13 residues. CDR3 sequence reads: CASSTDPERPQYF. The DNA for the CDR3 is TGTGCCAGCAGTACGGACCCGGAGCGGCCCCAGTACTTC.

Ten or more counts support this clonotype. V and J are TRBV2 and TRBJ1-2; unclear D gene. Germline CDR1 reads SNHLY; CDR2 reads FYNNEI. The germline V and J ends were trimmed by 4 bases and 4 bases, with 10 bases remaining between them. The CDR3 has 13 amino acids. CDR3 loop: CASSAGGAYGYTF. The CDR3 region has the DNA TGTGCCAGCAGTGCGGGCGGTGCCTATGGCTACACCTTC.

This clonotype was detected a few times. This chain's CDR3 is CSVGGRATDTQYF. The CDR3 DNA follows: TGCAGCGTTGGCGGGAGGGCCACAGATACGCAGTATTTT. This rearrangement joins TRBV29-1 to TRBJ2-3; TRBD2 aligns across 9 bases. The V and J ends lost 4 bases and 2 bases, in that order; junction bases with no gene match: 1. This CDR3 contains 13 residues. Germline V gene lookup returns CDR1 SQVTM and CDR2 ANQGSEA.

V is TRBV20-1 and J is TRBJ2-1; 9 positions match TRBD2. Losses at the gene ends were 1 base for V and 5 bases for J; bases not matched to a gene: 9. Germline V CDR1 and CDR2: DFQATT, SNEGSKA (reference sequence). The CDR3 spans 16 residues. In nucleotides, the CDR3 is TGCAGTGCTAGAGGATTGACTAGCGGAGTTCACAATGAGCAGTTCTTC. Protein sequence: CSARGLTSGVHNEQFF.

The rearrangement uses TRBV6-5 and TRBJ2-2; D is undetermined. The CDR3 sequence is 11 residues long. CDR1 and CDR2 from the germline V gene are MNHEY and SVGAGI. The V end was cut by 7 bases, the J end by 6 bases, with 6 bases between. The CDR3 sequence: CASIGSGELFF. CDR3 nucleotide sequence: TGTGCCAGCATAGGTTCCGGGGAGCTGTTTTTT.

This clonotype was picked up a small number of times. The junction and the germline gene differ at one end; a read error may be behind it. V gene TRBV7-7 combines with J gene TRBJ2-3; a possible D gene is TRBD1 (5 bases). CDR3 length: 15 amino acids. Germline CDR1 reads SSHAT; CDR2 reads FNYEAQ (reference sequence). The DNA for the CDR3 is TGTGCTAGCAGCTTAGGTTCCCAGGGCCAGGATACGCAGTATTTT. The encoded protein is CASSLGSQGQDTQYF.

The CDR3, as DNA: TGTGCCAGCAGTCCCCCGGGGATTGAATACGAGCAGTACTTC. Protein sequence: CASSPPGIEYEQYF. The chain recombines TRBV27 with TRBJ2-7; D perhaps matches TRBD2 (5 bases). The CDR3 is made up of 14 amino acids. Trimming pared 5 bases from V and 4 bases from J, leaving 15 bases between. The germline gives CDR1 MNHEY, CDR2 SMNVEV (reference sequence).

In this sample, this clonotype turned up many times. The V gene is TRBV4-1, the J gene TRBJ1-5; D is unclear. This CDR3 comprises 14 residues. The V end lost 3 bases, the J end lost 6 bases, and 12 bases lay between the germline ends. Germline V lookup: CDR1 MGHRA, CDR2 YSYEKL. The CDR3 nucleotides read TGCGCCAGCAGCCAGAGACATGGGAGTCAGCCCCAGCATTTT. Encoded protein: CASSQRHGSQPQHF.

In its sample, this clonotype was seen many times. The CDR3 reads CASSLTTGKTQYF. CDR3 DNA sequence: TGTGCCAGCAGCTTAACAACAGGGAAGACCCAGTACTTC. The chain is built from TRBV5-6 and TRBJ2-5; D might be TRBD1 (6 bases). The CDR3 extends over 13 amino acids. The ends were cut back, 2 bases at V and 6 bases at J, with 11 bases in the middle. In germline, CDR1 is SGHDT, CDR2 YYEEEE.